Below, 24 T cell receptor beta chains from the same sample are listed, as sequenced in a study of blood T cell repertoires in COVID-19. Here immunoSEQ multiplex PCR was the method, and the copy in TCRdb shows in-frame clones only, minus some. The table lists some 150,000 clones, approximately 90% of them singletons. Sequenced material: peripheral blood. The receptors were gathered from a man aged 18 to 30 with active or convalescent COVID-19.

The chain carries TRBV7-9 and TRBJ1-2; D is ambiguous. CDR1 and CDR2 from the germline V gene are SEHNR and FQNEAQ (reference sequence). The CDR3 covers 13 residues. V was cut by 1 base and J by 4 bases, with 7 bases left in between. CDR3 DNA sequence: TGTGCCAGCAGCTTAGTCTCTCCCTATGGCTACACCTTC. It specifies CASSLVSPYGYTF. Together with reference TRBV7-9 and TRBJ1-2, the CDR3 gives the full variable domain: DTGVSQNPRHKITKRGQNVTFRCDPISEHNRLYWYRQTLGQGPEFLTYFQNEAQLEKSRLLSDRFSAERPKGSFSTLEIQRTEQGDSAMYLCASSLVSPYGYTFGSGTRLTVV.

The V gene is TRBV7-9, the J gene TRBJ1-2, with a possible D match to TRBD1 (6 bases). V lost 5 bases, J lost 12 bases, and 25 bases lay in between. Germline V gene lookup returns CDR1 SEHNR and CDR2 FQNEAQ (reference sequence). The CDR3 sequence is 15 residues long. The CDR3 loop reads CASSHLQGPPLSNTF. The CDR3 DNA follows: TGTGCCAGCAGCCACCTTCAGGGGCCGCCTCTTTCCAACACCTTC.

The chain uses TRBV5-1 and TRBJ1-1, with D maybe TRBD1 (6 bases). V was trimmed by 3 bases and J by 4 bases, leaving 16 bases between them. This CDR3 contains 15 residues. Germline V gene data show CDR1 as SGHRS and CDR2 as YFSETQ. The CDR3 loop is CASSWAQGVGTEAFF. The DNA for the CDR3 is TGCGCCAGCAGCTGGGCACAGGGAGTCGGCACTGAAGCTTTCTTT.

The chain's CDR3 is CASSFRDNQPQHF. The CDR3 DNA reads as TGTGCCAGCAGCTTCCGAGACAATCAGCCCCAGCATTTT. V gene TRBV7-9 combines with J gene TRBJ1-5; D is unresolved. Germline CDR1 reads SEHNR; CDR2 reads FQNEAQ (reference sequence). The CDR3 totals 13 residues. V lost 3 bases and J 3 bases, leaving 6 bases between the germline ends.

The chain couples TRBV5-4 to TRBJ2-2; 9 bases line up with TRBD2. Losses at the gene ends were 4 bases for V and 7 bases for J; bases not matched to a gene: 17. Per the germline V gene, CDR1 is SGHNT and CDR2 is YYREEE (reference sequence). CDR3 length equals 18 residues. Written as DNA, the CDR3 is TGTGCCAGCAGCGCGTCCGGCAGCGGGGGGCTACTAAGCGGGGAGCTGTTTTTT. This sequence encodes CASSASGSGGLLSGELFF.

The chain has TRBV6-4 and TRBJ2-1, with 8 bases lining up with TRBD2. Germline values: CDR1 MRHNA, CDR2 SNTAGT. The ends lost 4 bases at V and 8 bases at J; junction bases unmatched: 10. This CDR3 is 15 amino acids long. The CDR3 protein is CASSGRGGNVDEQFF. CDR3 DNA: TGTGCCAGCAGTGGCCGCGGGGGGAATGTCGATGAGCAGTTCTTC.

V usage is TRBV11-2 and J usage is TRBJ1-2; D not resolved. CDR1 is SGHAT and CDR2 is FQNNGV in the germline V gene. The CDR3 runs 15 residues. V lost 1 base to trimming and J lost 5 bases, with 14 bases between them. The CDR3 sequence is CASSLGGVETYGYTF. In DNA, the CDR3 is TGTGCCAGCAGCTTAGGCGGGGTCGAAACTTATGGCTACACCTTC.

The CDR3 sequence: CASSWGLAAGELFF. DNA of the CDR3: TGTGCCAGCAGTTGGGGACTAGCTGCCGGGGAGCTGTTTTTT. The genes are TRBV6-2 or TRBV6-3 and TRBJ2-2; 9 nucleotides agree with TRBD2. CDR1 is MNHEY, CDR2 SVGEGT, per germline. With V trimmed by 4 bases and J by 6 bases, 3 bases remained unmatched. The CDR3 spans 14 residues.

The rearrangement joins TRBV10-3 to TRBJ2-5; 8 bases line up with TRBD2. Trimming at V came to 2 bases and at J to 1 base, leaving 6 bases not matched to a gene. In germline, CDR1 is ENHRY, CDR2 SYGVKD. CDR3 size: 16 residues. DNA for the CDR3: TGTGCCATCAGTGAGGCGGTAGCGGGGATCCAAGAGACCCAGTACTTC. This encodes CAISEAVAGIQETQYF.

The chain combines TRBV11-3 with TRBJ2-7, with D tentatively TRBD2 (5 bases). Trimming left V 3 bases short and J 5 bases short, with 14 bases between. The CDR3 consists of 14 residues. Per the germline V gene, CDR1 is SGHNT and CDR2 is YENEEA. For the CDR3, the DNA is TGTGCCAGCAGCTTTGATGAGGGCAGAAACGAGCAGTACGTC. Amino acids: CASSFDEGRNEQYV.

This clone appeared a single time. The chain joins TRBV18 to TRBJ1-3; tentatively, D is TRBD1 (6 bases). Trimming removed 1 base from V and 8 bases from J, with 12 bases in between. Germline V gene lookup returns CDR1 KGHSH and CDR2 LQKENI. The CDR3 contains 14 residues. CDR3 loop: CASSPRDTVDTIYF. CDR3 sequence (DNA): TGTGCCAGCTCACCACGGGACACTGTGGACACCATATATTTT.

In this sample, this clone turned up once. V and J are TRBV6-4 and TRBJ2-7, with 7 bases matching TRBD1. The CDR3 length is 14 residues. Germline CDR1 MRHNA, CDR2 SNTAGT. V lost 6 bases, J lost 3 bases, and 8 bases stayed unmatched. The CDR3 coding sequence is TGTGCCAGCAGACAGACAGGGCTGAACTACGAGCAGTACGTC. This gives the protein CASRQTGLNYEQYV.

The chain is built from TRBV6-4 and TRBJ2-2, with 8 nucleotides matching TRBD1. Trimming removed 5 bases from V and 7 bases from J; junction bases left unmatched: 9. Germline values: CDR1 MRHNA, CDR2 SNTAGT. CDR3 length: 15 residues. The CDR3 sequence is CASSRTGTYDGELFF. CDR3 bases: TGTGCCAGCAGTCGGACAGGGACTTATGACGGGGAGCTGTTTTTT.

The chain joins TRBV27 to TRBJ2-7; 7 bases map to TRBD1. Trimming cost V 4 bases and J 2 bases; bases outside gene matches: 11. This CDR3 comprises 16 residues. Germline loops: CDR1 MNHEY, CDR2 SMNVEV (reference sequence). Here the CDR3 DNA reads TGTGCCAGCAGTTCCCGACAGGGCACTATACCCTACGAGCAGTACGTC. It translates to CASSSRQGTIPYEQYV.

The chain carries TRBV30 and TRBJ2-1, with 7 nucleotides matching TRBD2. Germline V gives CDR1 GTSNPN, CDR2 SVGIG (reference sequence). The CDR3 totals 15 residues. The trim removed 4 bases at V and 8 bases at J, leaving 14 bases unmatched. The CDR3: CAWTLGPGLLHEQFF. The CDR3 region has the DNA TGTGCCTGGACCCTCGGACCGGGACTATTACATGAGCAGTTCTTC. Using reference TRBV30 and TRBJ2-1 for the parts outside the CDR3, the full variable domain is SQTIHQWPATLVQPVGSPLSLECTVEGTSNPNLYWYRQAAGRGLQLLFYSVGIGQISSEVPQNLSASRPQDRQFILSSKKLLLSDSGFYLCAWTLGPGLLHEQFFGPGTRLTVL.

V gene TRBV7-9 combines with J gene TRBJ2-3; D is perhaps TRBD1 (7 bases). The CDR3 length is 15 residues. V gave up 4 bases and J gave up 2 bases, with 13 bases separating them. Germline CDR1 and CDR2: SEHNR and FQNEAQ (reference sequence). The CDR3 DNA is TGTGCCAGCAGCTATCAGGGGGGCACCACAGATACGCAGTATTTT. Its protein is CASSYQGGTTDTQYF. Using reference TRBV7-9 and TRBJ2-3 for the parts outside the CDR3, the full variable domain is DTGVSQNPRHKITKRGQNVTFRCDPISEHNRLYWYRQTLGQGPEFLTYFQNEAQLEKSRLLSDRFSAERPKGSFSTLEIQRTEQGDSAMYLCASSYQGGTTDTQYFGPGTRLTVL.

The rearrangement uses TRBV19 and TRBJ1-1; 9 nucleotides line up with TRBD1. CDR3 length equals 15 residues. Germline-derived CDR1 and CDR2 are LNHDA and SQIVND (reference sequence). J gave up 1 base and V 3 bases, and 3 bases lay outside the gene matches. This CDR3 is CASSISTGGNTEAFF. As DNA, the CDR3 is TGTGCCAGTAGTATCTCGACAGGGGGGAACACTGAAGCTTTCTTT.

The J gene is TRBJ2-3, the V gene TRBV6-6; 10 positions match TRBD1. With 5 bases clipped from V and 4 bases from J, the junction kept 9 bases outside the gene matches. From germline, CDR1 is MNHNY and CDR2 SVGAGI (reference sequence). The length of the CDR3 is 16 residues. The CDR3 here is CASSGGRDRGSDTQYF. DNA of the CDR3: TGTGCCAGCAGTGGGGGACGGGACAGGGGCTCAGATACGCAGTATTTT.

The chain uses TRBV24-1 and TRBJ2-7; 10 bases fit TRBD1. CDR3 size: 14 residues. V dropped 9 bases and J dropped 2; count of bases not matched to a gene: 6. Germline-derived CDR1 and CDR2 are KGHDR and SFDVKD. The CDR3 loop is CATQGQGSPYEQYV. CDR3 nucleotides: TGTGCCACCCAGGGACAGGGGTCCCCCTACGAGCAGTACGTC.

This chain uses TRBV7-2 with TRBJ2-2; D not resolved. The CDR3 loop spans 15 amino acids. Germline V gene data show CDR1 as SGHTA and CDR2 as FQGNSA. The V and J ends lost 3 bases and 1 base respectively, with 9 bases between them. The CDR3 DNA follows: TGTGCCAGCAGCTTGCACCCCGGGAACACCGGGGAGCTGTTTTTT. Protein: CASSLHPGNTGELFF.

The genes are TRBV18 and TRBJ2-1; D uncertain. Germline V gene data show CDR1 as KGHSH and CDR2 as LQKENI. Trimming left V 6 bases short and J 15 bases short, with 18 bases between. CDR3 size: 12 residues. CDR3 loop: CASSLLESGSFF. CDR3 in DNA: TGTGCCAGCTCCCTATTGGAATCAGGTTCGTTCTTC.

This clone was picked up a small number of times. The chain recombines TRBV6-5 with TRBJ2-5; possibly TRBD1 for D (5 bases). The CDR3 covers 14 residues. Germline V lookup: CDR1 MNHEY, CDR2 SVGAGI. V was trimmed by 6 bases and J by 5 bases, leaving 16 bases between them. The CDR3 DNA reads TGTGCCAGCAGCTGGGTTGGGGCCTCGGAGACCCAGTACTTC. It specifies CASSWVGASETQYF.

V usage is TRBV27 and J usage is TRBJ1-5; 7 nucleotides match TRBD1. Trimming took 8 bases from V and 5 from J; bases not matched to a gene: 15. Germline V gives CDR1 MNHEY, CDR2 SMNVEV (reference sequence). This CDR3 comprises 16 residues. The CDR3 loop reads CASGPGDRVRYQPQHF. CDR3 nucleotide sequence: TGTGCCAGCGGACCCGGTGACAGGGTCAGATATCAGCCCCAGCATTTT.

This chain links TRBV4-2 with TRBJ1-5; D is perhaps TRBD1 (5 bases). The V and J ends lost 4 bases and 6 bases respectively, with 22 bases between them. The germline gives CDR1 LGHNA, CDR2 YNFKEQ. CDR3 length: 17 residues. For the CDR3, the DNA is TGTGCCAGCAGCCTGGGGGGAGGGGAAGGGGTGACTCAGCCCCAGCATTTT. It translates to CASSLGGGEGVTQPQHF.